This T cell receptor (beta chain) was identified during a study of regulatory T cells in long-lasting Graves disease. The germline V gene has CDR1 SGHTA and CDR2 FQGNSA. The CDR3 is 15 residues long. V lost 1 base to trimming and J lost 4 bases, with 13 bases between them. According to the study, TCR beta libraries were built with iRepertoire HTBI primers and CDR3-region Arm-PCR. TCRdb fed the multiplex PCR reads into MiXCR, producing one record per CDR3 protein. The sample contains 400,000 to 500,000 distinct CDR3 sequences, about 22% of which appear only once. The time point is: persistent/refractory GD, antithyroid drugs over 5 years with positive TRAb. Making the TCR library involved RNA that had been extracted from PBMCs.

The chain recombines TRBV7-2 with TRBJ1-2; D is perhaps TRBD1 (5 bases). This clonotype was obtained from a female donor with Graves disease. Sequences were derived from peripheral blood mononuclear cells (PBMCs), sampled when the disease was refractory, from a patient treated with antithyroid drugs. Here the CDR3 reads CASSLGGDGAYGYTF. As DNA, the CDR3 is TGTGCCAGCAGCTTAGGGGGGGACGGTGCCTATGGCTACACCTTC.